Reported below is one TCR beta chain. The entry originates in a study of blood T cell repertoires in COVID-19. The overall study: PBMCs, B-cell-depleted T cells, or T cells were the source of the cDNA or gDNA that made up the material.

Germline CDR1 and CDR2: SEHNR and FQNEAQ (reference sequence). The CDR3 spans 14 residues. V lost 5 bases, J lost 0 bases, and 11 bases lay in between. TCRdb's copy holds only in-frame clones and misses some; the assay was immunoSEQ multiplex PCR. The sample lists about 60,000 clones, 65% to 90% occurring once. Seattle participants joined during active infection and were tracked over time. The receptor was isolated from a man between 50 and 59 years old with COVID-19, enrolled during active disease. The sequencing input was peripheral blood. This rearrangement joins TRBV7-9 to TRBJ2-7, with a possible D match to TRBD2 (6 bases). CDR3 loop: CASSQPGDSYEQYF. CDR3 nucleotides: TGTGCCAGCAGCCAGCCGGGGGACTCCTACGAGCAGTACTTC.